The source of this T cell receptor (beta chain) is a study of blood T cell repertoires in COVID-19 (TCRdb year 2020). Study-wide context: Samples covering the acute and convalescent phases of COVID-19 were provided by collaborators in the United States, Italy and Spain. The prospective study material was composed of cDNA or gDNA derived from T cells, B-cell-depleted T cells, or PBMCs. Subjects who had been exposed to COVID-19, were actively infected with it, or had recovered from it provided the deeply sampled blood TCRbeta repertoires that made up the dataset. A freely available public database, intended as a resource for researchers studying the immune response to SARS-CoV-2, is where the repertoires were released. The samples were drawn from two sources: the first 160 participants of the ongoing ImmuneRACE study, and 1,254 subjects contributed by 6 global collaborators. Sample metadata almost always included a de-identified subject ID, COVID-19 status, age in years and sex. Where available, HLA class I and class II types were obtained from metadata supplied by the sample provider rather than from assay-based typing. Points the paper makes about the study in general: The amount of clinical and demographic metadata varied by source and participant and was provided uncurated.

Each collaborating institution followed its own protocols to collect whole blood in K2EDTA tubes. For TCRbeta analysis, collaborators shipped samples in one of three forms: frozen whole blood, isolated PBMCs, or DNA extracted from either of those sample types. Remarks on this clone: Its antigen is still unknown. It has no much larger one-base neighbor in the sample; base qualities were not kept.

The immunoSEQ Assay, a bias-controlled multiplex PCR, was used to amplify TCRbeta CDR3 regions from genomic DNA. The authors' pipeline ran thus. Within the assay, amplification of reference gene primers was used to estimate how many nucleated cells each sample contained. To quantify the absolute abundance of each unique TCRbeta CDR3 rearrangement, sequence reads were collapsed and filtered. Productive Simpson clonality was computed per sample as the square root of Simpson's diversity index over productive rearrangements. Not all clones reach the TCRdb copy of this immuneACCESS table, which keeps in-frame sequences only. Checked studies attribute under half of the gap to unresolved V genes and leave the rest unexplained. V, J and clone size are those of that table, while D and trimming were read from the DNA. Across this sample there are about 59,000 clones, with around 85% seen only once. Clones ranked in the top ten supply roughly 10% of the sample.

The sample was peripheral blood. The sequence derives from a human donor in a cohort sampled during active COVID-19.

The CDR3 sequence is CAISDRITSGLRDEQYF. The DNA is as follows: TGTGCCATCAGTGACCGAATCACTAGCGGACTAAGGGACGAGCAGTACTTC. The chain is encoded by TRBV10-3 joined to TRBJ2-7, with 8 bases in between that match TRBD2. Germline trimming amounts to 3 bases on V and 5 bases on J, with 15 as the count of junction bases outside the gene matches. Taken from the germline V gene, the CDR1 and CDR2 loops are ENHRY and SYGVKD. The CDR3 runs 17 amino acids, cysteine and phenylalanine included. Of all the DNA, just the CDR3 is kept, 51 bases in frame from base 1.